Following are 16 T cell receptor beta chains from one sample sequenced in a study of neurological immune-mediated disorders. MiXCR was run by TCRdb on the 5' RACE reads, yielding one entry per CDR3 protein. The sample shows approximately 77,000 distinct CDR3 sequences, 9.4% of them seen only once. The sample consisted of PBMCs. The origin of the receptors is a man aged 50 to 60 in good health.

This clonotype occurred many times. The DNA of the CDR3 is TGCGCCAGCAGCCAGTTTAGCGGGATACTCTCCTACGAGCAGTACTTC. This codes for CASSQFSGILSYEQYF. The chain carries TRBV4-1 and TRBJ2-7; 8 bases are a match to TRBD2. Per the germline V gene, CDR1 is MGHRA and CDR2 is YSYEKL. Germline trimming cut 3 bases from V and 0 bases from J; bases unmatched to any gene: 7. This CDR3 is built from 16 residues.

This clonotype has at least ten counts. This chain joins TRBV20-1 and TRBJ2-3, with 9 bases matching TRBD2. The CDR3 runs 17 residues. After removal of 6 bases from V and 3 bases from J, the junction contained 16 bases not matched to a gene. Germline V gives CDR1 DFQATT, CDR2 SNEGSKA (reference sequence). The CDR3 reads CSAPGSGGPGRTDTQYF. CDR3 in DNA: TGCAGTGCCCCGGGGAGCGGGGGGCCAGGTAGAACAGATACGCAGTATTTT.

This clonotype was seen ten or more times. The genes are TRBV7-8 and TRBJ1-5; 9 bases agree with TRBD1. The CDR3 length is 17 residues. In germline, CDR1 is SGHVS, CDR2 FQNEAQ. J was trimmed by 9 bases and V by 5 bases; bases with no gene match: 17. Written as DNA, the CDR3 is TGTGCCAGCAGCCCTAGTTTCGGGACAGGGAAGATGGGGCCCCAGCATTTT. Translating it yields CASSPSFGTGKMGPQHF.

In its sample, this clonotype was seen many times. This chain connects TRBV7-2 to TRBJ1-3; 8 bases map to TRBD1. There are 15 residues in the CDR3. V shed 5 bases and J 4 bases; nucleotides not matched to a gene: 7. Germline CDR1 reads SGHTA; CDR2 reads FQGNSA. The DNA of the CDR3 is TGTGCCAGCAGCCATTTCAGGGGGCAGGGAAACACCATATATTTT. This translates into CASSHFRGQGNTIYF.

The V call is TRBV29-1, the J call TRBJ2-7; no clear D gene. Germline assignment: CDR1 SQVTM and CDR2 ANQGSEA. Trimming stripped 0 bases from V and 3 bases from J, with 3 bases between. The CDR3 spans 11 residues. This CDR3 reads CSVEDCYEQYF. The CDR3 DNA follows: TGCAGCGTTGAAGACTGCTACGAGCAGTACTTC.

This clonotype occurred many times. This sequence joins TRBV29-1 and TRBJ1-1; TRBD1 is a possible D gene (5 bases). The CDR3 loop spans 14 amino acids. CDR1 and CDR2 from the germline V gene are SQVTM and ANQGSEA. Trimming removed 3 bases at V and 4 bases at J, with 15 bases between. The CDR3 sequence: CSVDEGPRGTEAFF. The DNA for the CDR3 is TGCAGCGTTGATGAGGGACCCCGGGGCACTGAAGCTTTCTTT.

This clonotype was seen many times. V gene TRBV9 combines with J gene TRBJ1-1; D is perhaps TRBD1 (6 bases). This CDR3 has 15 residues. Looked up from germline, CDR1 is SGDLS and CDR2 is YYNGEE. Trimming left V 0 bases short and J 4 bases short, with 13 bases between. CDR3: CASSVEGGLGTEAFF. The CDR3 bases are TGTGCCAGCAGCGTAGAAGGGGGTTTAGGCACTGAAGCTTTCTTT.

This clonotype was found many times. The chain is built from TRBV5-1 and TRBJ2-7, with D tentatively TRBD1 (5 bases). The CDR3 runs to 14 residues. Germline CDR1 is SGHRS and CDR2 is YFSETQ. V was shortened by 0 bases and J by 5 bases, with 12 bases between the two germline ends. CDR3 residues: CASSLATRANEQYF. DNA for the CDR3: TGCGCCAGCAGCTTGGCCACCAGGGCCAACGAGCAGTACTTC.

This clonotype was seen a few times. This chain connects TRBV10-2 to TRBJ1-5, with 9 positions matching TRBD1. The germline V gene has CDR1 WSHSY and CDR2 SAAADI. The CDR3 consists of 15 residues. Trimming removed 6 bases from V and 2 bases from J; junction bases left unmatched: 5. CDR3 sequence: CASRGDRAGNQPQHF. CDR3 coding DNA: TGCGCCAGCAGAGGGGACAGGGCCGGCAATCAGCCCCAGCATTTT.

Of note for this clonotype: A read error is possible here, since a much larger clone lies one base away. The chain links TRBV2 to TRBJ2-2; TRBD1 matches 7 bases. The CDR3 consists of 13 residues. CDR1 SNHLY and CDR2 FYNNEI come from the germline V gene. V lost 10 bases to trimming and J lost 7 bases; unmatched junction nucleotides: 9. The CDR3 sequence is CAKRQGIVGELFF. The CDR3 DNA reads TGTGCCAAAAGACAGGGAATCGTCGGGGAGCTGTTTTTT.

This clonotype was recorded a few times. The V call is TRBV28, the J call TRBJ2-1; 8 bases are a match to TRBD1. The CDR3 length is 15 residues. The junction had 4 bases not matched to a gene; V was cut back by 6 bases and J by 0 bases. Germline lookup yields CDR1 MDHEN and CDR2 SYDVKM. Here the CDR3 reads CASRQGGGSYNEQFF. Written as DNA, the CDR3 is TGTGCCAGCAGACAGGGGGGAGGCTCCTACAATGAGCAGTTCTTC.

The table lists this clonotype with many counts. The chain uses TRBV5-1 and TRBJ2-7, with 7 bases aligning to TRBD1. In germline, CDR1 is SGHRS, CDR2 YFSETQ. Germline trimming cut 8 bases from V and 0 bases from J; bases unmatched to any gene: 11. This CDR3 comprises 15 residues. The CDR3 nucleotides are TGCGCCAGTCAGCCGGGACAGTCTAGCTCCTACGAGCAGTACTTC. Translated, it gives CASQPGQSSSYEQYF.

This clonotype was seen at least ten times. The CDR3 DNA reads TGTGCCAGCAGCTTAGAAGGGCAGGGAAACAATGAGCAGTTCTTC. This codes for CASSLEGQGNNEQFF. This chain uses TRBV7-2 with TRBJ2-1; a possible D gene is TRBD1 (5 bases). V lost 1 base, J lost 5 bases, and 12 bases lay in between. Germline V gene lookup returns CDR1 SGHTA and CDR2 FQGNSA. This CDR3 is 15 amino acids long. Variable domain in full (rest from reference TRBV7-2 and TRBJ2-1): GAGVSQSPSNKVTEKGKDVELRCDPISGHTALYWYRQSLGQGLEFLIYFQGNSAPDKSGLPSDRFSAERTGGSVSTLTIQRTQQEDSAVYLCASSLEGQGNNEQFFGPGTRLTVL.

This clonotype was detected ten times or more. The J gene is TRBJ2-3, the V gene TRBV4-2; 8 bases match TRBD2. This CDR3 region has 15 residues. With 4 bases clipped from V and 4 bases from J, the junction kept 7 bases outside the gene matches. Per the germline V gene, CDR1 is LGHNA and CDR2 is YNFKEQ. CDR3 in DNA: TGTGCCAGCAGCCTTCGGGGGGGCTCTCCAGATACGCAGTATTTT. Translating it yields CASSLRGGSPDTQYF.

There are many counts of this clonotype. V is TRBV5-1 and J is TRBJ1-3; no reliable D call. Trimming removed 2 bases from V and 0 bases from J, with 9 bases in between. Per the germline V gene, CDR1 is SGHRS and CDR2 is YFSETQ. The CDR3 runs to 15 residues. The CDR3 DNA follows: TGCGCCAGCAGCTTCGGCGGGAGCTCTGGAAACACCATATATTTT. As protein: CASSFGGSSGNTIYF.

This clonotype was counted many times. V usage is TRBV28 and J usage is TRBJ1-6, with D tentatively TRBD1 (6 bases). Per the germline V gene, CDR1 is MDHEN and CDR2 is SYDVKM. The CDR3 runs to 17 residues. V was pared by 5 bases and J by 1 base, with 15 bases between. The CDR3 nucleotides read TGTGCCAGCAGTCCCCCGACAGGCTCATCCTATAATTCACCCCTCCACTTT. It is translated as CASSPPTGSSYNSPLHF.